The clone carrying this T cell receptor beta chain was observed a handful of times. Its antigen is not known. The sample is drawn from a study of CD4 T cells in relation to SARS-CoV-2 and coronaviruses. V lost 6 bases, J lost 4 bases, and 21 bases lay in between. Germline assignment: CDR1 MNHEY and CDR2 SVGEGT. The CDR3 is made up of 16 amino acids. TCRdb keeps only in-frame clones here, not all; method: immunoSEQ multiplex PCR. Of some 29,000 clones in the sample, about 70% are singletons; the top ten hold 16%. Before the COVID-19 pandemic, during about 2011-2019, CD4+ T cells were taken from unexposed donors. Isolation of CD4+ T cells took place after around 11 days in culture.

The chain couples TRBV6-2 or TRBV6-3 to TRBJ1-1, with D possibly TRBD1 on 6 matching bases. Sequencing input: CD4+ T cells from PBMCs, cultured in vitro. The origin of this receptor is a human donor in good health. The CDR3: CASSRYRAGRGTEAFF. The CDR3 coding sequence is TGTGCCAGCAGCCGTTACAGGGCCGGACGAGGCACTGAAGCTTTCTTT.